The 27 T cell receptor beta chains reported below all come from one sample, sequenced in a study of cytomegalovirus exposure and HLA in healthy donors. The PCR had 60 Vbeta and 13 Jbeta primers. Only in-frame clones appear in the TCRdb table, and some are missing; sequencing was by immunoSEQ multiplex PCR. Of approximately 97,000 clones listed, 73% were seen once; the top ten hold under 4.5%. The sequencing sample was made of PBMCs. Receptors originate from a man aged 40-49 years in good health and CMV-seronegative.

This clone appeared a few times. The V call is TRBV28, the J call TRBJ2-3, with TRBD1 matching 8 bases. The CDR3 contains 15 residues. Unmatched junction bases numbered 9, after V lost 5 bases and J lost 5 bases. Germline V gene data show CDR1 as MDHEN and CDR2 as SYDVKM. This chain's CDR3 is CASSITQGAGDTQYF. CDR3 DNA: TGTGCCAGCAGTATTACCCAGGGGGCTGGAGATACGCAGTATTTT.

The table lists this clone with a few counts. The chain is built from TRBV7-2 and TRBJ2-7; 16 nucleotides align to TRBD2. In germline, CDR1 is SGHTA, CDR2 FQGNSA. The CDR3 spans 15 residues. The ends lost 6 bases at V and 6 bases at J; junction bases unmatched: 5. The CDR3 nucleotides are TGTGCCAGCAGTTCCGGGACTAGCGGGGGGGTCGAGCAGTACTTC. The encoded protein is CASSSGTSGGVEQYF.

The chain carries TRBV19 and TRBJ1-5; 8 bases agree with TRBD1. The V segment lost 8 bases and the J segment 2 bases; nucleotides outside the gene matches: 5. The CDR3 covers 14 residues. CDR1 is LNHDA and CDR2 is SQIVND in the germline V gene (reference sequence). CDR3 in DNA: TGTGCCAGTTTCGGACAGGGTGGCAATCAGCCCCAGCATTTT. It specifies CASFGQGGNQPQHF.

This clone was recorded only once. The genes are TRBV7-8 and TRBJ2-7; 8 bases fit TRBD1. This CDR3 comprises 17 residues. Germline CDR1 reads SGHVS; CDR2 reads FQNEAQ. Trimming at V came to 2 bases and at J to 3 bases, leaving 12 bases not matched to a gene. The CDR3: CASSLISLEDRGYEQYF. The CDR3 nucleotides read TGTGCCAGCAGCTTAATCAGCCTTGAAGACAGGGGCTACGAGCAGTACTTC.

The rearrangement uses TRBV11-2 and TRBJ1-1; D might be TRBD1 (5 bases). The CDR3 totals 16 residues. The V gene's germline CDR1 is SGHAT and CDR2 FQNNGV. The V gene lost 5 bases and the J gene lost 5 bases, with 21 bases spanning the gap. The DNA for the CDR3 is TGTGCCAGCAGCCATCTTAGGGGCAGGGCGGGGACTGAAGCTTTCTTT. Protein: CASSHLRGRAGTEAFF. Variable domain in full (rest from reference TRBV11-2 and TRBJ1-1): EAGVAQSPRYKIIEKRQSVAFWCNPISGHATLYWYQQILGQGPKLLIQFQNNGVVDDSQLPKDRFSAERLKGVDSTLKIQPAKLEDSAVYLCASSHLRGRAGTEAFFGQGTRLTVV.

V usage is TRBV11-2 and J usage is TRBJ2-7; TRBD1 matches at 11 bases. CDR1 is SGHAT, CDR2 FQNNGV, per germline. The CDR3 totals 15 residues. Germline trimming cut 6 bases from V and 4 bases from J; bases unmatched to any gene: 8. The CDR3 DNA reads as TGTGCCAGCAGTTGGGACAGGGGGAATATGTACGAGCAGTACTTC. This sequence encodes CASSWDRGNMYEQYF.

The rearrangement joins TRBV7-2 to TRBJ1-2, with TRBD1 matching over 8 bases. Trimming removed 5 bases from V and 6 bases from J; junction bases left unmatched: 17. CDR1 is SGHTA and CDR2 is FQGNSA in the germline V gene. The CDR3 is 17 amino acids. CDR3 amino acids: CASSPGGWDRTRHGYTF. CDR3 nucleotides: TGTGCCAGCAGCCCCGGGGGGTGGGACAGGACCCGTCATGGCTACACCTTC.

The table lists this clone with a count of one. This chain uses TRBV4-1 with TRBJ1-5; TRBD1 might be the D (5 bases). The CDR3 has 14 residues. The ends were cut back, 3 bases at V and 5 bases at J, with 11 bases in the middle. Germline V gives CDR1 MGHRA, CDR2 YSYEKL. CDR3 sequence (DNA): TGCGCCAGCAGCCATTACGGGGGGGATCAGCCCCAGCATTTT. The encoded protein is CASSHYGGDQPQHF.

The chain links TRBV2 to TRBJ1-2; D not resolved. V was clipped by 4 bases and J by 3 bases, with 9 bases between them. The CDR3 spans 13 residues. Germline-derived CDR1 and CDR2 are SNHLY and FYNNEI. The CDR3, as DNA: TGTGCCAGCAGTGCGAGCGACTACTATGGCTACACCTTC. It specifies CASSASDYYGYTF.

This clone occurred a few times. The genes are TRBV5-1 and TRBJ2-1, with 12 bases identical to TRBD2. There are 17 residues in the CDR3. With V trimmed by 2 bases and J by 8 bases, 11 bases remained unmatched. Per germline, CDR1 SGHRS and CDR2 YFSETQ. CDR3 nucleotide sequence: TGCGCCAGCAGCTTTACTAGCGGGGGGCCCCGTCGTGATGAGCAGTTCTTC. This sequence encodes CASSFTSGGPRRDEQFF.

The chain uses TRBV9 and TRBJ2-2, with TRBD2 matching 7 bases. V lost 2 bases and J lost 2; bases outside the gene matches: 3. The CDR3 is 15 amino acids. Germline CDR1 SGDLS, CDR2 YYNGEE. CDR3 DNA sequence: TGTGCCAGCAGCGTGGGACTAAGTAACACCGGGGAGCTGTTTTTT. Protein product: CASSVGLSNTGELFF.

J is TRBJ2-5 and V is TRBV10-1; 7 nucleotides align to TRBD2. CDR3 length: 18 amino acids. The germline V gene has CDR1 WNHNN and CDR2 SYGVQD (reference sequence). V shed 0 bases and J 5 bases; nucleotides not matched to a gene: 15. CDR3 nucleotides: TGCGCCAGCAGTGAGTCCTCCGTCGGAGCGGGGCGAATCGAGACCCAGTACTTC. The encoded protein is CASSESSVGAGRIETQYF.

V and J are TRBV6-1 and TRBJ1-2; maybe TRBD1 (5 bases). Between the trimmed V and J ends, which lost 2 bases and 7 bases, there was a span of 11 bases. Germline V lookup: CDR1 MNHNS, CDR2 SASEGT. The CDR3 covers 13 residues. The CDR3 is CASSEPGVGGYTF. As DNA, the CDR3 is TGTGCCAGCAGTGAACCGGGGGTGGGTGGCTACACCTTC.

The chain links TRBV25-1 to TRBJ1-6, with 7 bases matching TRBD1. The germline V gene has CDR1 MGHDK and CDR2 SYGVNS. V gave up 5 bases and J gave up 4 bases; unmatched junction bases: 8. The CDR3 has 16 amino acids. The CDR3 bases are TGTGCCAGCAGTACGAAACAGGGGCTTTATAATTCACCCCTCCACTTT. Its translation: CASSTKQGLYNSPLHF.

The chain combines TRBV27 with TRBJ2-7; D perhaps matches TRBD2 (6 bases). Trimming removed 0 bases at V and 1 base at J, with 10 bases between. CDR3 length: 15 residues. From germline, CDR1 is MNHEY and CDR2 SMNVEV (reference sequence). CDR3 DNA: TGTGCCAGCAGTTTATCTGGGGGGATGTCCTACGAGCAGTACTTC. Translated, it gives CASSLSGGMSYEQYF.

This clone was counted only a few times. The chain combines TRBV7-9 with TRBJ1-2; D remains unclear. From germline, CDR1 is SEHNR and CDR2 FQNEAQ (reference sequence). With 3 bases removed from V and 6 bases from J, the gap between germline ends came to 14 bases. The CDR3 sequence is 14 residues long. This CDR3 is CASSFDSRIHGYTF. The CDR3 DNA is TGTGCCAGCAGCTTTGATTCTAGGATTCATGGCTACACCTTC.

A single count supports this clone. The chain carries TRBV25-1 and TRBJ2-4; D is perhaps TRBD1 (5 bases). The germline V gene has CDR1 MGHDK and CDR2 SYGVNS. This CDR3 is 16 amino acids long. Trimming removed 1 base from V and 2 bases from J, with 12 bases in between. The CDR3 sequence is CASSESSDSPKNIQYF. The CDR3 coding sequence is TGTGCCAGCAGTGAATCATCTGACAGCCCCAAAAACATTCAGTACTTC.

For the CDR3, the DNA is TGTGCCAGCAGCCCCGGCTTAGCGGGGGGATGGAACACTGAAGCTTTCTTT. It specifies CASSPGLAGGWNTEAFF. The V gene is TRBV7-8, the J gene TRBJ1-1; TRBD1 might be the D (5 bases). The germline V gene has CDR1 SGHVS and CDR2 FQNEAQ. The CDR3 totals 17 residues. The V end lost 5 bases, the J end lost 1 base, and 20 bases lay between the germline ends.

The V and J genes are TRBV30 and TRBJ2-1, with 8 positions matching TRBD2. V shed 0 bases and J 8 bases; nucleotides not matched to a gene: 6. CDR1 is GTSNPN and CDR2 is SVGIG in the germline V gene (reference sequence). The CDR3 totals 14 residues. The CDR3 nucleotides are TGTGCCTGGAGTGTATGGCGGGGGGCCTATGAGCAGTTCTTC. This codes for CAWSVWRGAYEQFF.

The V and J genes are TRBV11-2 and TRBJ1-2; 7 bases fit TRBD1. Germline V gene lookup returns CDR1 SGHAT and CDR2 FQNNGV. The CDR3 runs to 13 residues. The V gene end was trimmed by 1 base and the J gene end by 7 bases; junction bases not matched to a gene: 3. The CDR3 sequence is CASSLVQGGGYTF. In DNA form, the CDR3 reads TGTGCCAGCAGCTTAGTGCAGGGGGGTGGCTACACCTTC.

Worth noting for this clone: A read error is likely, as this CDR3 ends without the conserved phenylalanine or tryptophan. The DNA is left out, because the CDR3 cannot be placed on it with certainty; the CDR3 is given as TCRdb lists it. The rearrangement links TRBV27 to TRBJ1-1; no DNA check was done on the table's D call, TRBD1. The CDR3 is 16 amino acids long, termini counted. Germline values: CDR1 MNHEY, CDR2 SMNVEV (reference sequence). CDR3 region: CASSSPFGQGGTEALV.

The chain recombines TRBV5-1 with TRBJ2-3; perhaps TRBD2 as D (7 bases). V lost 2 bases and J 5 bases, leaving 12 bases between the germline ends. CDR1 and CDR2 from the germline V gene are SGHRS and YFSETQ. This CDR3 spans 14 amino acids. The CDR3 coding sequence is TGCGCCAGCAGCTTTGGGGGGGCCAGAGATACGCAGTATTTT. Protein: CASSFGGARDTQYF. Combining the CDR3 with reference TRBV5-1 and TRBJ2-3 gives the whole variable domain KAGVTQTPRYLIKTRGQQVTLSCSPISGHRSVSWYQQTPGQGLQFLFEYFSETQRNKGNFPGRFSGRQFSNSRSEMNVSTLELGDSALYLCASSFGGARDTQYFGPGTRLTVL.

The chain joins TRBV2 to TRBJ2-5, with D tentatively TRBD2 (5 bases). Germline CDR1 and CDR2: SNHLY and FYNNEI. Between the trimmed V and J ends, which lost 7 bases and 5 bases, there was a span of 14 bases. This CDR3 is 13 amino acids long. Here the CDR3 DNA reads TGTGCCAGCACGAGGGATTTTGGGGAGACCCAGTACTTC. Translated, it gives CASTRDFGETQYF.

This clone was picked up a small number of times. V is TRBV25-1 and J is TRBJ1-4; the D gene is possibly TRBD1 (6 bases). V lost 2 bases and J 13 bases, leaving 14 bases between the germline ends. The CDR3 covers 13 residues. CDR1 MGHDK and CDR2 SYGVNS come from the germline V gene. CDR3 protein: CASSEPGQRVLFF. The CDR3 DNA is TGTGCCAGCAGTGAACCGGGACAACGAGTACTGTTTTTT.

V usage is TRBV28 and J usage is TRBJ2-7; 7 nucleotides match TRBD1. Germline CDR1 MDHEN, CDR2 SYDVKM. V lost 6 bases and J lost 1; bases outside the gene matches: 9. The CDR3 spans 15 residues. CDR3: CASRSRDRISYEQYF. As DNA, the CDR3 is TGTGCCAGCAGGTCACGGGACAGAATTTCCTACGAGCAGTACTTC.

The V gene is TRBV11-2, the J gene TRBJ1-5, with TRBD1 as a possible D gene (5 bases). The CDR3 loop spans 17 amino acids. V lost 1 base and J lost 1, with 14 bases in between. Germline V gene sequence: CDR1 SGHAT, CDR2 FQNNGV. In DNA form, the CDR3 reads TGTGCCAGCAGCTTAGTCGCAGGGTATTTGAGCAATCAGCCCCAGCATTTT. This translates into CASSLVAGYLSNQPQHF. Drawing the rest from reference TRBV11-2 and TRBJ1-5, the complete variable domain is EAGVAQSPRYKIIEKRQSVAFWCNPISGHATLYWYQQILGQGPKLLIQFQNNGVVDDSQLPKDRFSAERLKGVDSTLKIQPAKLEDSAVYLCASSLVAGYLSNQPQHFGDGTRLSIL.

There are many counts of this clone. V usage is TRBV5-6 and J usage is TRBJ2-3; D not certain. V lost 4 bases to trimming and J lost 10 bases, with 16 bases between them. The length of the CDR3 is 13 residues. Germline V CDR1 and CDR2: SGHDT, YYEEEE. For the CDR3, the DNA is TGTGCCAGCAGCCTGGACCCCCTCCCGGCGCAGTATTTT. This translates into CASSLDPLPAQYF.